This TCR beta chain was sequenced for a study of technical replicates of blood from a handful of donors. Some clones are missing from TCRdb's copy, which holds only in-frame ones; the method was immunoSEQ multiplex PCR. Here the sample spans 75,000 to 85,000 clones, almost 96% being singletons. This CDR3 contains 14 residues. Germline lookup yields CDR1 SGHTS and CDR2 YDEGEE. Trimming shortened V by 0 bases and J by 3 bases, and 10 bases separated the two germline ends. This chain joins TRBV5-8 and TRBJ2-7, with D perhaps TRBD1 (5 bases). This clonotype was sampled from a human donor in good health. Sequenced sample: T cells isolated from PBMCs. As DNA, the CDR3 is TGTGCCAGCAGCTTGGATGTCGACAGCTACGAGCAGTACTTC. This translates into CASSLDVDSYEQYF.